This T cell receptor (beta chain) emerged from a study of blood T cells in healthy people across ages. Trimming took off 6 bases at V and 0 bases at J, with 14 bases between the two ends. This CDR3 comprises 15 residues. CDR1 and CDR2 from the germline V gene are SNHLY and FYNNEI. This clonotype has a handful of counts. Its antigen remains unknown. General study points: Versus aged donors, long-lived donors had higher diversity and more naive CD4+ cells. In older individuals, TCR beta diversity per million T cells was lower, falling roughly linearly with age.

Russia was home to the donors, healthy Caucasian individuals aged roughly 6 to 90. A second PCR, run for 7 to 11 cycles, used a sample-barcoded 5' primer plus a J-beta primer mix. A template-switch adaptor containing 12 random nucleotides labeled each cDNA molecule. Using its own MiXCR run on the 5' RACE reads, TCRdb lists one record per CDR3 protein. The sample lists some 1 million distinct CDR3 sequences; 40% to 55% were seen once. Material for sequencing was blood. The chain uses TRBV2 and TRBJ1-2, with D maybe TRBD1 (5 bases). This clonotype was sampled from a woman aged 60-75 years in good health. CDR3 sequence (DNA): TGTGCCAGCAGACCGGGTGACAGCCCTAACTATGGCTACACCTTC. This gives the protein CASRPGDSPNYGYTF.